Detailed here is one T cell receptor (beta chain). Its antigen remains unidentified. The data are from a study of OX40 agonist ivuxolimab in advanced cancers. On the study more broadly: The patients' treatment was ivuxolimab, an agonistic anti-OX40 (CD134) antibody. Patient treatment consisted of intravenous ivuxolimab administration every 2 weeks at 0.01 to 10 mg/kg. Overall study findings and caveats: Averaged across samples, CD8+ T cells carried more expanded clones than CD4+ did.

The assay was immunoSEQ multiplex PCR, and TCRdb's table has in-frame clones only and misses some. The profile covers tens of thousands of clones, with 85% appearing a single time and around 16% taken by the ten largest. CDR3 length: 14 amino acids. Between the trimmed V and J ends, which lost 6 bases and 2 bases, there was a span of 12 bases. In germline, CDR1 is MNHEY, CDR2 SMNVEV (reference sequence). This TCR was sampled from an adult with an advanced solid tumor such as melanoma, head and neck, liver or kidney cancer. This sample comprised CD4+ or CD8+ T cells sorted from blood, obtained in a trial of the OX40 agonist ivuxolimab. This rearrangement joins TRBV27 to TRBJ2-3; D is possibly TRBD1 (6 bases). DNA of the CDR3: TGTGCCAGCAGCACAGGGAAGGTCACAGATACGCAGTATTTT. Residues: CASSTGKVTDTQYF.